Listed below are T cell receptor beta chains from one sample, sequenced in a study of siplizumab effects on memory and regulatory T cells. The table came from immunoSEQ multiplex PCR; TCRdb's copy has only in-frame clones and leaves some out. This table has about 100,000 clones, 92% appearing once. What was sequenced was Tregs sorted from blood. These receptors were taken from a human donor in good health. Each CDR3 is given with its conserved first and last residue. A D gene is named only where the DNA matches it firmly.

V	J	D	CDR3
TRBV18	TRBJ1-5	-	CASSLGIPSNQPQHF
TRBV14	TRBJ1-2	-	CASSQDLSRFGYTF
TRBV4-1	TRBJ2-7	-	CASSQGLQRMTYEQYF
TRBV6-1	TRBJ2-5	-	CASRRGGRIGETQYF
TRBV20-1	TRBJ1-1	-	CSASGNTEAFF
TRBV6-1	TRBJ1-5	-	CASSELGRGFTQPQHF
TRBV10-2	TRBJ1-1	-	CASSELLGGTEAFF
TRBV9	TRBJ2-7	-	CASSVSGSRQSEQYF
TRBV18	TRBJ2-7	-	CASSPRLTGGTSYEQYF
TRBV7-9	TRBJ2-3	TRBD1	CASRGTGGIDTQYF
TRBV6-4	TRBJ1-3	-	CASGGYPLRDTIYF
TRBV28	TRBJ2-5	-	CASSLIQNQETQYF